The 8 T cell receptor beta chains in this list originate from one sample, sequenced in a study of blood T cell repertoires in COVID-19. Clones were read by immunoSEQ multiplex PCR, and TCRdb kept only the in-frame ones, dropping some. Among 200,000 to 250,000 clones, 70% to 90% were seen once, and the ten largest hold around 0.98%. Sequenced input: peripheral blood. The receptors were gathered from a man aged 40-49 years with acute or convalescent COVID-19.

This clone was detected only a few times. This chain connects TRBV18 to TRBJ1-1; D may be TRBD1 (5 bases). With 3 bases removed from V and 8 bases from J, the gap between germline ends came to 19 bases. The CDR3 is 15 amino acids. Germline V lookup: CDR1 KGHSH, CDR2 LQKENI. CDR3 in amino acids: CASSPPSGGSSEAFF. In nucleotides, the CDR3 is TGTGCCAGCTCACCTCCCAGCGGGGGTTCATCGGAAGCTTTCTTT.

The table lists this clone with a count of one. The CDR3 reads CASSGTPHSNTEAFF. In DNA form, the CDR3 reads TGTGCCAGCAGCGGAACTCCTCACTCGAACACTGAAGCTTTCTTT. This sequence joins TRBV9 and TRBJ1-1; D is undetermined. This CDR3 has 15 residues. Trimming left V 3 bases short and J 1 base short, with 13 bases between. Germline-derived CDR1 and CDR2 are SGDLS and YYNGEE. The whole variable domain, remainder taken from reference TRBV9 and TRBJ1-1, is DSGVTQTPKHLITATGQRVTLRCSPRSGDLSVYWYQQSLDQGLQFLIQYYNGEERAKGNILERFSAQQFPDLHSELNLSSLELGDSALYFCASSGTPHSNTEAFFGQGTRLTVV.

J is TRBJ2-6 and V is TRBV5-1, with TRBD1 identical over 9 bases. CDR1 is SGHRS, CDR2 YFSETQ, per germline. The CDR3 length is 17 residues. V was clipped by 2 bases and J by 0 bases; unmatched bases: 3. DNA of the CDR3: TGCGCCAGCAGCTTAGGGGACAGGGACTCTGGGGCCAACGTCCTGACTTTC. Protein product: CASSLGDRDSGANVLTF.

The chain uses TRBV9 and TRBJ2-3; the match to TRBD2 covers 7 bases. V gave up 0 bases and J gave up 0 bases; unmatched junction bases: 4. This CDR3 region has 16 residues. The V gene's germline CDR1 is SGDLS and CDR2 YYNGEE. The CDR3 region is CASSVAGRGSTDTQYF. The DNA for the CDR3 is TGTGCCAGCAGCGTAGCTGGGCGGGGGAGCACAGATACGCAGTATTTT. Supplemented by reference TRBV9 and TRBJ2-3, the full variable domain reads DSGVTQTPKHLITATGQRVTLRCSPRSGDLSVYWYQQSLDQGLQFLIQYYNGEERAKGNILERFSAQQFPDLHSELNLSSLELGDSALYFCASSVAGRGSTDTQYFGPGTRLTVL.

CDR3 amino acids: CASSYLFGGTGELFF. CDR3 nucleotide sequence: TGTGCCAGCAGTTATTTATTCGGGGGAACCGGGGAGCTGTTTTTT. This chain connects TRBV6-5 to TRBJ2-2; D is possibly TRBD2 (6 bases). This CDR3 has 15 residues. Germline V gives CDR1 MNHEY, CDR2 SVGAGI. Trimming took 3 bases from V and 5 from J, leaving 13 bases between them.

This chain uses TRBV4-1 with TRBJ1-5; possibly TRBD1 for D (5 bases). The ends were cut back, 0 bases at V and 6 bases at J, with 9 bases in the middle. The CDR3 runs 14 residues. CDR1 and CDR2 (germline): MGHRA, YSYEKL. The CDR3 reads CASSQDTGGQPQHF. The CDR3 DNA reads TGCGCCAGCAGCCAAGATACCGGGGGTCAGCCCCAGCATTTT.

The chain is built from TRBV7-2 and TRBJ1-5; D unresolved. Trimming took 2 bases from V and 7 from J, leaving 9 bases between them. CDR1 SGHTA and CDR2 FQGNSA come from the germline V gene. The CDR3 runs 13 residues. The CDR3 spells CASSLWPGQPQHF. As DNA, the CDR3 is TGTGCCAGCAGCTTATGGCCAGGACAGCCCCAGCATTTT.

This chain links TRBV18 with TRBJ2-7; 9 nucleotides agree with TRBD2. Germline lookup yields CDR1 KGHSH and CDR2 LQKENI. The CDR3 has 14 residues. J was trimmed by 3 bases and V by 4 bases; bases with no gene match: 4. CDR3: CASSLGTSIYEQYF. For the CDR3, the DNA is TGTGCCAGCTCACTCGGGACTAGCATCTACGAGCAGTACTTC.